A selection of T cell receptor beta chains follows, all from one sample in a study of human T cells and chemical hapten exposure. TCRdb reprocessed the RACE reads via MiXCR and lists one record per CDR3 protein. The profile shows 300,000 to 450,000 distinct CDR3 sequences, roughly 4.8% of them singletons. The source material was whole blood, sampled in connection with sensitization to the hapten diphenylcyclopropenone (DPC). These receptors were taken from a woman in her fifties or sixties with alopecia areata. Some clones in this sample may be carry-over from other donors' samples. Each CDR3 is given with its conserved first and last residue. D genes are given only for firm matches. Clone size is shown for a subset of rows, as once, few, many or a class of expanded clone.

length | D | size | J | V | CDR3 | DNA
14 | - | many | TRBJ1-6 | TRBV20-1 | CSAREGEFGSPLHF | TGCAGTGCTAGAGAGGGCGAATTTGGGTCACCCCTCCACTTT
16 | - | many | TRBJ1-3 | TRBV18 | CASSPSGAHSGNTIYF | TGTGCCAGCTCACCTTCAGGGGCACACTCTGGAAACACCATATATTTT
13 | - | many | TRBJ2-3 | TRBV7-2 | CASSSSLGITQYF | TGTGCCAGCAGCTCTAGCCTGGGCATTACGCAGTATTTT
13 | - | many | TRBJ2-1 | TRBV14 | CASSRLALNEQFF | TGTGCCAGCAGCCGTCTAGCGCTCAATGAGCAGTTCTTC
12 | - | many | TRBJ1-1 | TRBV7-2 | CASSLNGLEAFF | TGTGCCAGCAGCTTAAACGGGCTTGAAGCTTTCTTT
14 | - | many | TRBJ2-1 | TRBV12-3/TRBV12-4 | CASSLGTGYNEQFF | TGTGCCAGCAGTCTTGGTACAGGGTACAATGAGCAGTTCTTC
13 | - | many | TRBJ1-1 | TRBV6-5 | CASTQRRDTEAFF | TGTGCCAGCACCCAAAGGCGGGACACTGAAGCTTTCTTT
13 | - | many | TRBJ2-7 | TRBV2 | CASGDRFPYEQYF | TGTGCCAGCGGTGACCGTTTCCCTTACGAGCAGTACTTC
15 | - | many | TRBJ2-3 | TRBV11-2 | CASSLRVAGTDTQYF | TGTGCCAGCAGCTTGCGGGTAGCGGGCACAGATACGCAGTATTTT
15 | TRBD2 | many | TRBJ2-2 | TRBV29-1 | CSVKTSGSSTGELFF | TGCAGCGTTAAAACTAGCGGGAGCTCTACCGGGGAGCTGTTTTTT
14 | - | - | TRBJ2-6 | TRBV7-9 | CASGAGARANVLTF | TGTGCCTCAGGGGCGGGGGCCAGGGCCAACGTCCTGACTTTC
12 | TRBD2 | many | TRBJ2-7 | TRBV29-1 | CSVGGRSAEQYF | TGCAGCGTTGGCGGGAGATCCGCCGAGCAGTACTTC
14 | - | many | TRBJ2-7 | TRBV10-3 | CAISGSGSFYEQYF | TGTGCCATCAGCGGTTCAGGGTCATTTTACGAGCAGTACTTC
16 | TRBD2 | many | TRBJ2-1 | TRBV7-2 | CASSRPGLAVNNEQFF | TGTGCCAGCAGCCGGCCGGGACTAGCGGTCAACAATGAGCAGTTCTTC
15 | TRBD1 | many | TRBJ1-5 | TRBV3-1 | CASSQGQGRNQPQHF | TGTGCCAGCAGCCAAGGACAGGGGCGCAATCAGCCCCAGCATTTT
15 | - | many | TRBJ2-1 | TRBV5-6 | CASSFPPGSQRGQFF | TGTGCCAGCAGCTTTCCTCCGGGATCCCAACGGGGGCAGTTCTTC
15 | TRBD1 | - | TRBJ2-7 | TRBV27 | CASSFYTGGIYEQYF | TGTGCCAGCAGTTTCTATACAGGGGGCATCTACGAGCAGTACTTC
14 | - | many | TRBJ2-5 | TRBV6-5 | CASSSRGVWETQYF | TGTGCCAGCAGTTCCCGTGGGGTTTGGGAGACCCAGTACTTC
14 | TRBD1 | many | TRBJ2-7 | TRBV2 | CASSELGQHYEQYF | TGTGCCAGCAGTGAGCTGGGACAGCATTACGAGCAGTACTTC
13 | - | many | TRBJ2-7 | TRBV20-1 | CSVGQGTPGEQYF | TGCAGTGTGGGCCAGGGCACCCCTGGCGAGCAGTACTTC
14 | - | few | TRBJ2-7 | TRBV6-2/TRBV6-3 | CASSFSGSKTEQYF | TGTGCCAGCAGTTTTAGCGGATCCAAAACCGAGCAGTACTTC
13 | TRBD1 | many | TRBJ2-7 | TRBV30 | CALQTGSSYEQYF | TGTGCCCTCCAGACAGGGAGCTCCTACGAGCAGTACTTC
14 | - | many | TRBJ2-1 | TRBV7-9 | CASNGRNRRDEQFF | TGTGCCAGCAACGGGAGAAATAGGAGGGATGAGCAGTTCTTC
15 | - | few | TRBJ2-3 | TRBV11-2 | CASSSWDFSTDTQYF | TGTGCCAGCAGCTCCTGGGACTTTAGCACAGATACGCAGTATTTT
9 | - | - | TRBJ2-7 | TRBV12-5 | CASVNEQYF | TGTGCTAGTGTCAACGAGCAGTACTTC
13 | - | many | TRBJ2-7 | TRBV2 | CASTGQRFYEQYF | TGTGCCAGTACAGGACAGCGGTTCTACGAGCAGTACTTC
13 | - | few | TRBJ1-6 | TRBV11-2 | CASSDRTNSPLHF | TGTGCCAGCAGCGACAGGACTAATTCACCCCTCCACTTT
14 | TRBD2 | few | TRBJ2-3 | TRBV28 | CASSYPGTSMPQYF | TGTGCCAGCAGTTACCCCGGGACTAGCATGCCGCAGTATTTT
15 | TRBD1 | many | TRBJ2-2 | TRBV7-7 | CASSAGTGRAGELFF | TGTGCCAGCAGCGCTGGGACAGGGAGGGCCGGGGAGCTGTTTTTT
16 | - | few | TRBJ1-1 | TRBV6-5 | CASSPITGIMNTEAFF | TGTGCCAGCAGCCCGATCACAGGTATCATGAACACTGAAGCTTTCTTT
17 | TRBD1 | - | TRBJ1-5 | TRBV7-2 | CASSLAHNRGWHQPQHF | TGTGCCAGCAGCTTAGCACATAACAGGGGATGGCATCAGCCCCAGCATTTT
18 | TRBD1 | few | TRBJ1-4 | TRBV7-9 | CASSFSTTGVATNEKLFF | TGTGCCAGCAGCTTTTCAACCACAGGGGTTGCAACTAATGAAAAACTGTTTTTT
16 | TRBD1 | few | TRBJ2-5 | TRBV24-1 | CATSDQAGTGQETQYF | TGTGCCACCAGTGACCAAGCGGGGACAGGGCAAGAGACCCAGTACTTC
15 | - | many | TRBJ2-3 | TRBV4-2 | CASSQARQSTDTQYF | TGTGCCAGCAGCCAAGCTCGACAGAGCACAGATACGCAGTATTTT
12 | - | - | TRBJ2-1 | TRBV24-1 | CATSDLQTEQFF | TGTGCCACCAGTGATTTACAGACTGAGCAGTTCTTC
17 | - | many | TRBJ2-7 | TRBV6-2/TRBV6-3 | CASSYSLTARSSYEQYF | TGTGCCAGCAGTTACTCTTTGACTGCAAGGAGCTCCTACGAGCAGTACTTC
14 | TRBD1 | - | TRBJ1-5 | TRBV6-1 | CASSTGQGAQPQHF | TGTGCCAGCAGTACCGGACAGGGGGCACAGCCCCAGCATTTT
17 | TRBD2 | many | TRBJ2-1 | TRBV27 | CASSLGGLAGDYNEQFF | TGTGCCAGCAGTTTAGGGGGACTAGCGGGGGACTACAATGAGCAGTTCTTC
15 | - | many | TRBJ1-3 | TRBV6-6 | CASSYSPGVGNTIYF | TGTGCCAGCAGTTACTCGCCCGGGGTCGGAAACACCATATATTTT
14 | - | - | TRBJ1-2 | TRBV28 | CASSAREGRDGYTF | TGTGCCAGCAGTGCGAGGGAGGGAAGGGATGGCTACACCTTC
13 | TRBD2 | - | TRBJ2-2 | TRBV11-2 | CASRASGPGELFF | TGTGCCAGCAGGGCTAGCGGTCCCGGGGAGCTGTTTTTT